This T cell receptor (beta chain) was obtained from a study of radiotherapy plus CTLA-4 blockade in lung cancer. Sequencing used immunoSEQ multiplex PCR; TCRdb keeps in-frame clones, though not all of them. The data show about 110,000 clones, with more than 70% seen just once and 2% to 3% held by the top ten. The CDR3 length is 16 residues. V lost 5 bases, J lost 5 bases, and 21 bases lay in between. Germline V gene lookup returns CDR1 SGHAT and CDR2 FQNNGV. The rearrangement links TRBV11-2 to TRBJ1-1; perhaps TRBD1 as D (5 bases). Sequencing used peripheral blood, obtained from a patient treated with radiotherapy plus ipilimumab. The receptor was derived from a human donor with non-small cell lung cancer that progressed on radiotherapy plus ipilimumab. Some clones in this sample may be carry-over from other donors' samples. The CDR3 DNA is TGTGCCAGCAGCCTAACCCCCGTGGGGGGAGGGACTGAAGCTTTCTTT. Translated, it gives CASSLTPVGGGTEAFF.